The TCR beta chain under discussion was sequenced for a study of blood T cell repertoires in COVID-19. The overall study: COVID-19 samples, acute and convalescent, were from the United States, Italy and Spain. PBMCs, B-cell-depleted T cells, or T cells provided the cDNA or gDNA that made up the material.

Authors' data handling: Amplification from reference gene primers served as the basis for estimated nucleated cell counts. Profiling relied on immunoSEQ multiplex PCR, and the TCRdb table lists in-frame clones only, not all of them. V, J and clone size reflect that table, while D and trimming were determined from the DNA. The table includes roughly 100,000 clones, 88% detected once. CDR3 length: 16 amino acids. V was clipped by 5 bases and J by 2 bases, with 16 bases between them. Germline values: CDR1 SGHNT, CDR2 YENEEA. The sample taken for sequencing was peripheral blood. The origin of this receptor is a human donor in a cohort sampled during active COVID-19. The gene calls are TRBV11-3 and TRBJ2-1; D might be TRBD2 (7 bases). DNA for the CDR3: TGTGCCAGCAGCCCTTCTAGGGGGGGGACCTACAATGAGCAGTTCTTC. It translates to CASSPSRGGTYNEQFF.